The source of this T cell receptor beta chain is a study of T-cell reconstitution after alpha-beta-depleted transplantation in children. Findings of the study overall: T-cell counts and diversity were attributed mostly to newly produced T cells one year after transplant. After transplant, high TCRbeta diversity at day 60 in some patients arose from surviving recipient T cells and thymic progenitors. Where alpha-beta T cells came from about two months after transplant was reportedly several hundred expanded graft clones.

As it was prepared, the TCRbeta library received unique molecular identifiers. TCRdb processed the PCR reads anew with MiXCR; each CDR3 protein has one entry. The sample contains around 100,000 distinct CDR3 sequences, 9% to 12% of which appear only once. This clonotype was seen more than once but under ten times. Its antigen is currently unknown. The sample consisted of PBMCs, taken before TCRalphabeta/CD19-depleted stem cell transplant. The clonotype originates from a boy younger than 10 with acute lymphoblastic leukemia, due to receive a stem cell transplant.

The CDR3 is CSARRVGRWTDTQYF. The CDR3, as DNA: TGCAGTGCTAGACGGGTGGGCAGGTGGACAGATACGCAGTATTTT. The chain joins TRBV20-1 to TRBJ2-3; D gene unclear. Germline CDR1 reads DFQATT; CDR2 reads SNEGSKA (reference sequence). The CDR3 is made up of 15 amino acids. Trimming took off 2 bases at V and 3 bases at J, with 15 bases between the two ends.